These T cell receptor beta chains were read from a single sample in a study of T cell repertoires in ileal Crohn's disease. Produced via immunoSEQ multiplex PCR; TCRdb's table is partial and in-frame only. The sample yields about 3,800 clones, around 85% seen once. Sequenced material: ileal tissue. The receptors come from an adult with Crohn's disease. Each CDR3 is given with its conserved first and last residue. A D gene is named only where the DNA matches it firmly. Not every row has a clone size; where given, it reads once, few, many or a size class.

j_call,clone_size,v_call,d_call,cdr3_nt,cdr3_aa
TRBJ1-6,.,TRBV18,TRBD1,TGTGCCAGCTCGCCGGGACAGTATAATTCACCCCTCCACTTT,CASSPGQYNSPLHF
TRBJ2-2,few,TRBV5-4,.,TGTGCCAGCAGCTCCCGGAACACCGGGGAGCTGTTTTTT,CASSSRNTGELFF
TRBJ2-1,.,TRBV19,TRBD2,TGTGCCAGTAGTATAGAGAGCGGGGGGGCTCGCAATGAGCAGTTCTTC,CASSIESGGARNEQFF
TRBJ2-7,.,TRBV5-1,TRBD1,TGCGCCAGCAGCTTGGAAGGGACCGGGACAGGTCCTTGGGAGCAGTACTTC,CASSLEGTGTGPWEQYF
TRBJ2-3,.,TRBV5-1,.,TGCGCCAGCAGCTTGAAGCAAGGAGTGGCCTGGACAGATACGCAGTATTTT,CASSLKQGVAWTDTQYF
TRBJ1-2,.,TRBV6-6,.,TGTGCCAGCAGTCCCGACAGGTTTACTGGCTACACCTTC,CASSPDRFTGYTF
TRBJ2-7,.,TRBV9,TRBD1,TGTGCCAGCAGCGTAGATGGGACAGAAACCTACGAGCAGTACTTC,CASSVDGTETYEQYF
TRBJ1-2,.,TRBV19,.,TGTGCCAGTAGTAGGAGTTCCGGGACTAACTTCTATGGCTACACCTTC,CASSRSSGTNFYGYTF
TRBJ1-1,.,TRBV19,TRBD1,TGTGCCAGTAGTAGGTTACAGGGGTCGGGAGCTTTCTTT,CASSRLQGSGAFF
TRBJ1-1,.,TRBV5-1,TRBD1,TGCGCCAGCAGCTCCCGGACAGGGGGCACTGAAGCTTTCTTT,CASSSRTGGTEAFF
TRBJ2-7,.,TRBV27,TRBD2,TGTGCCAGCAGTTTGTGGGACTATCCCTACGAGCAGTACTTC,CASSLWDYPYEQYF
TRBJ1-6,.,TRBV27,.,TGTGCCAGCAGTCCCTCCGCCGGGTCACCCCTCCACTTT,CASSPSAGSPLHF
TRBJ1-5,.,TRBV5-1,.,TGCGCCAGCAGCTTGGGGCAGGGTAATAGCAATCAGCCCCAGCATTTT,CASSLGQGNSNQPQHF
TRBJ1-1,.,TRBV18,TRBD1,TGTGCCAGCTCCCTCCGGGACAGGGACACTGAAGCTTTCTTT,CASSLRDRDTEAFF
TRBJ2-3,few,TRBV18,.,TGTGCCAGCTCACCCCTAGTCTCAGATACGCAGTATTTT,CASSPLVSDTQYF
TRBJ1-5,.,TRBV5-1,.,TGCGCCAGCAGAAGATGGGGCCGCGGCAATCAGCCCCAGCATTTT,CASRRWGRGNQPQHF